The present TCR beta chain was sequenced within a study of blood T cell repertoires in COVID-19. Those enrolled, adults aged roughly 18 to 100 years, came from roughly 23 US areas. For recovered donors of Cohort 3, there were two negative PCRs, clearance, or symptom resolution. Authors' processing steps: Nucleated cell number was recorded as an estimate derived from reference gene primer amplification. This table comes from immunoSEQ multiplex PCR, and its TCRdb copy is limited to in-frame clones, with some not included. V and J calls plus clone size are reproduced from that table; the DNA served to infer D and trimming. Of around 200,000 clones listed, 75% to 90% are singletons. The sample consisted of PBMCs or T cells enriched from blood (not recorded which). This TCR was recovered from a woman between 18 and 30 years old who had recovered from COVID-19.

DNA of the CDR3: TGTGCCAGCAGCCTGGGGACTAGCGGTCCAATGAGCTCCTACAATGAGCAGTTCTTC. It encodes CASSLGTSGPMSSYNEQFF. The chain combines TRBV7-9 with TRBJ2-1; the match to TRBD2 covers 11 bases. This CDR3 comprises 19 residues. V dropped 5 bases and J dropped 0; count of bases not matched to a gene: 12. Germline V gene data show CDR1 as SEHNR and CDR2 as FQNEAQ (reference sequence).